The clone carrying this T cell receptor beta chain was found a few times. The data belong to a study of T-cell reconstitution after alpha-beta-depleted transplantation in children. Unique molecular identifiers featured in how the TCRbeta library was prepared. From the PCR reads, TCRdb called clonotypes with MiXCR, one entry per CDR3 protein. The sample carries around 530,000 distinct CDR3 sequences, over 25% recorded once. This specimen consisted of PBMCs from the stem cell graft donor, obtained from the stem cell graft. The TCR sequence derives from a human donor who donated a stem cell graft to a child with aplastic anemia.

CDR3 region: CASSSRGEQYF. In nucleotides, the CDR3 is TGTGCCAGCAGCTCCCGGGGTGAGCAGTACTTC. The chain has TRBV5-6 and TRBJ2-7, with D possibly being TRBD2 (5 bases). The CDR3 runs 11 residues. Per germline, CDR1 SGHDT and CDR2 YYEEEE. V lost 3 bases to trimming and J lost 7 bases, with 8 bases between them.